Listed here are 15 T cell receptor beta chains from one sample, sequenced in a study of blood T cells in healthy people across ages. A sample-barcoded 5' primer and a J-beta primer mix were used in a second PCR of roughly 7 to 11 cycles. TCRdb ran MiXCR on the 5' RACE reads and lists one entry per CDR3 protein. The repertoire includes hundreds of thousands of distinct CDR3 sequences, 45% to 70% of them detected once, and 25% to 30% sits in the top ten. The specimen sequenced was blood. These receptors all come from a man in his forties in good health.

The genes are TRBV12-3 or TRBV12-4 and TRBJ2-3; 11 bases match TRBD2. Trimming cost V 6 bases and J 6 bases; bases outside gene matches: 5. The CDR3 consists of 14 residues. The CDR3 sequence is CASRTSGRVDTQYF. For the CDR3, the DNA is TGTGCCAGCAGAACTAGCGGGAGAGTCGATACGCAGTATTTT.

The V gene is TRBV10-3, the J gene TRBJ1-2; TRBD1 is a possible D gene (6 bases). Between the trimmed V and J ends, which lost 9 bases and 4 bases, there was a span of 21 bases. Germline CDR1 ENHRY, CDR2 SYGVKD. CDR3 size: 15 residues. The CDR3 sequence is CAIEGGGQEGYGYTF. Here the CDR3 DNA reads TGTGCCATTGAAGGCGGGGGCCAGGAGGGCTATGGCTACACCTTC.

The CDR3 DNA sequence: TGTGCCAGTAGCGGGGGGATGGGAGATACGCAGTATTTT. It is translated as CASSGGMGDTQYF. This chain joins TRBV10-3 and TRBJ2-3; TRBD2 aligns across 10 bases. This CDR3 has 13 amino acids. Germline loops: CDR1 ENHRY, CDR2 SYGVKD. With V trimmed by 10 bases and J by 5 bases, 6 bases remained unmatched.

The chain combines TRBV7-9 with TRBJ2-5; the D gene is possibly TRBD1 (6 bases). V lost 5 bases and J lost 4, with 23 bases in between. Germline CDR1 reads SEHNR; CDR2 reads FQNEAQ (reference sequence). The length of the CDR3 is 17 residues. The chain's CDR3 is CASSPDAEQGRRETQYF. Here the CDR3 DNA reads TGTGCCAGCAGCCCCGACGCCGAACAGGGAAGGAGAGAGACCCAGTACTTC.

The gene calls are TRBV5-1 and TRBJ1-1; 7 bases are shared with TRBD1. Unmatched junction bases numbered 8, after V lost 0 bases and J lost 0 bases. Germline V lookup: CDR1 SGHRS, CDR2 YFSETQ. CDR3 size: 17 residues. The DNA of the CDR3 is TGCGCCAGCAGCTTGGGGGACAGTGCTCCCATGAACACTGAAGCTTTCTTT. This codes for CASSLGDSAPMNTEAFF.

The chain employs TRBV7-6 and TRBJ2-7, with D possibly called TRBD1 or TRBD2 (5 bases each). V was cut by 5 bases and J by 5 bases, with 19 bases left in between. Germline CDR1 is SGHVS and CDR2 is FNYEAQ. The CDR3 sequence is 15 residues long. CDR3 nucleotide sequence: TGTGCCAGCAGCCTACTAAGTGGGGGTTTTAACGAGCAGTACTTC. This codes for CASSLLSGGFNEQYF.

The chain links TRBV24-1 to TRBJ2-5; possibly TRBD2 for D (6 bases). The CDR3 spans 12 residues. Looked up from germline, CDR1 is KGHDR and CDR2 is SFDVKD. With 4 bases removed from V and 7 bases from J, the gap between germline ends came to 9 bases. CDR3 in DNA: TGTGCCACCAGTGAGGCCGGGGGGACCCAGTACTTC. It translates to CATSEAGGTQYF.

This chain connects TRBV9 to TRBJ2-7, with 11 bases identical to TRBD1. V shed 0 bases and J 6 bases; nucleotides not matched to a gene: 2. Germline assignment: CDR1 SGDLS and CDR2 YYNGEE. The CDR3 has 14 amino acids. CDR3 sequence: CASSVGGTGGEQYF. Written as DNA, the CDR3 is TGTGCCAGCAGCGTAGGGGGGACAGGGGGCGAGCAGTACTTC.

This chain joins TRBV20-1 and TRBJ2-5; D might be TRBD1 or TRBD2, each matching 5 bases. Germline V gene lookup returns CDR1 DFQATT and CDR2 SNEGSKA (reference sequence). The V end lost 3 bases, the J end lost 5 bases, and 28 bases lay between the germline ends. The CDR3 runs 18 residues. The CDR3 sequence is CSARVISGTHPNSETQYF. DNA of the CDR3: TGCAGTGCTAGGGTTATCTCTGGGACCCATCCCAACAGCGAGACCCAGTACTTC.

This clonotype appeared a few times. The chain has TRBV20-1 and TRBJ1-5; the match to TRBD1 covers 7 bases. Germline loops: CDR1 DFQATT, CDR2 SNEGSKA (reference sequence). The V and J ends lost 0 bases and 0 bases, in that order; junction bases with no gene match: 8. The CDR3 is 17 residues long. The CDR3 sequence is CSAREDRILTSNQPQHF. CDR3 bases: TGCAGTGCTAGAGAGGACAGGATCTTGACTAGCAATCAGCCCCAGCATTTT.

This chain links TRBV5-1 with TRBJ1-2, with 9 bases matching TRBD1. The V segment lost 2 bases and the J segment 7 bases; nucleotides outside the gene matches: 3. The V gene's germline CDR1 is SGHRS and CDR2 YFSETQ. The CDR3 is made up of 13 amino acids. The CDR3 DNA reads TGCGCCAGCAGCTTTGTGGACAGGGGTGGCTACACCTTC. Encoded protein: CASSFVDRGGYTF.

This chain connects TRBV9 to TRBJ2-3; a possible D gene is TRBD1 (5 bases). Deletions cut 3 bases from V and 2 bases from J, with 19 bases between. The CDR3 has 17 amino acids. The germline V gene has CDR1 SGDLS and CDR2 YYNGEE. CDR3 bases: TGTGCCAGCAGCGCCCCCCTTGCTCCAGGGCCCACAGATACGCAGTATTTT. Translating it yields CASSAPLAPGPTDTQYF. The full variable domain, in which reference TRBV9 and TRBJ2-3 provide the parts outside the CDR3, is DSGVTQTPKHLITATGQRVTLRCSPRSGDLSVYWYQQSLDQGLQFLIQYYNGEERAKGNILERFSAQQFPDLHSELNLSSLELGDSALYFCASSAPLAPGPTDTQYFGPGTRLTVL.

This clonotype has a handful of counts. The rearrangement links TRBV5-6 to TRBJ1-4; the D gene is possibly TRBD1 (5 bases). The CDR3 sequence is 16 residues long. V was cut by 3 bases and J by 1 base, with 13 bases left in between. CDR1 and CDR2 (germline): SGHDT, YYEEEE. The CDR3 protein is CASSWGTRLTNEKLFF. The CDR3, as DNA: TGTGCCAGCAGCTGGGGGACTCGTCTAACTAATGAAAAACTGTTTTTT.

The V gene is TRBV21-1, the J gene TRBJ2-4. TRBV21-1 is reported as a pseudogene. The CDR3 is made up of 16 amino acids. CDR3 DNA: TGTGCCAGCAGCAAAGTACATCGGGCAAGAAAAAACATTCAGTACTTC. Translating it yields CASSKVHRARKNIQYF.

This chain connects TRBV10-3 to TRBJ1-5, with a possible D match to TRBD1 (5 bases). CDR1 ENHRY and CDR2 SYGVKD come from the germline V gene. Trimming removed 8 bases at V and 2 bases at J, with 13 bases between. This CDR3 has 14 amino acids. CDR3 DNA sequence: TGTGCCATCGGGGGATCGGGGGGCAATCAGCCCCAGCATTTT. It encodes CAIGGSGGNQPQHF.